This TCR beta chain was recovered during a study of cytomegalovirus exposure and HLA in healthy donors. Findings and limits, study-wide: In a later analysis, first-cohort TCR clusters were found to tend to co-occur in the approximately 120 validation repertoires. Among TCR sequences, most were rare, though some public TCRs appeared in many donors. The study listed under 200 cytomegalovirus-associated TCR beta chains.

Among the roughly 120 subjects of the validation cohort, separate from the 666-subject first cohort, were the donors. TCRdb keeps only in-frame clones here, not all; method: immunoSEQ multiplex PCR. The table shows approximately 90,000 clones, with about 96% occurring only once. Germline values: CDR1 SGDLS, CDR2 YYNGEE. The CDR3 spans 15 residues. Trimming cost V 5 bases and J 4 bases; bases outside gene matches: 8. As for this clone: Its target is not known.

The specimen sequenced was PBMCs. This sequence was found in a man between 18 and 29 years old in good health and CMV-seronegative. The genes are TRBV9 and TRBJ2-2, with TRBD1 matching over 7 bases. The chain's CDR3 is CASSLTGASTGELFF. The CDR3 nucleotides are TGTGCCAGCAGTCTTACAGGGGCCAGCACCGGGGAGCTGTTTTTT.